The 4 T cell receptor beta chains given below trace back to one sample, sequenced in a study of cytomegalovirus exposure and HLA in healthy donors. Amplification used 60 Vbeta primers and 13 Jbeta primers. Clones were sequenced by immunoSEQ multiplex PCR, and TCRdb holds only the in-frame ones, with some missing. This sample carries 75,000 to 90,000 clones, more than 60% of them seen once, and the ten largest clones take 5.5%. Sequences were obtained from PBMCs. Every receptor here comes from a male donor in good health and CMV-seropositive.

The V gene is TRBV28, the J gene TRBJ2-7, with 9 bases matching TRBD2. With 7 bases clipped from V and 0 bases from J, the junction kept 4 bases outside the gene matches. The germline CDR1 and CDR2 sequences are MDHEN and SYDVKM. CDR3 length: 14 residues. The CDR3 sequence: CASILTSGSYEQYF. For the CDR3, the DNA is TGTGCCAGCATTTTGACTAGCGGCTCCTACGAGCAGTACTTC. The full variable domain, completed using reference TRBV28 and TRBJ2-7, is DVKVTQSSRYLVKRTGEKVFLECVQDMDHENMFWYRQDPGLGLRLIYFSYDVKMKEKGDIPEGYSVSREKKERFSLILESASTNQTSMYLCASILTSGSYEQYFGPGTRLTVT.

This clone showed up just once. The rearrangement links TRBV30 to TRBJ2-5; 9 bases line up with TRBD2. V lost 0 bases to trimming and J lost 0 bases; unmatched junction nucleotides: 11. This CDR3 spans 18 amino acids. CDR1 is GTSNPN and CDR2 is SVGIG in the germline V gene (reference sequence). The CDR3 loop reads CAWSVAGGLALYQETQYF. DNA for the CDR3: TGTGCCTGGAGTGTAGCGGGAGGACTAGCGTTGTACCAAGAGACCCAGTACTTC.

Written as DNA, the CDR3 is TGTGCCAGCAGTAAGGGTACGACAGGTTCCTCTCAAGAGACCCAGTACTTC. Translation gives CASSKGTTGSSQETQYF. The chain joins TRBV2 to TRBJ2-5, with D maybe TRBD1 (6 bases). V was clipped by 5 bases and J by 2 bases, with 21 bases between them. The CDR3 spans 17 residues. Germline loops: CDR1 SNHLY, CDR2 FYNNEI.

The chain recombines TRBV4-2 with TRBJ1-1; weak D call: TRBD1 (6 bases). The CDR3 runs to 15 residues. Germline V gene lookup returns CDR1 LGHNA and CDR2 YNFKEQ. The germline V and J ends were trimmed by 1 base and 6 bases, with 15 bases remaining between them. CDR3 DNA: TGTGCCAGCAGCCAAGGGGAGGGGGTTGGCGCTGAAGCTTTCTTT. Translated: CASSQGEGVGAEAFF.